The clone carrying this TCR beta chain was detected ten times or more. Its antigen is still unknown. A single record per CDR3 protein comes from TCRdb applying MiXCR to the 5' RACE reads. The sample has approximately 40,000 distinct CDR3 sequences; roughly an eighth are singletons. V dropped 5 bases and J dropped 1 base, with 5 bases sitting between them. CDR1 is SGHTA and CDR2 is FQGNSA in the germline V gene. The CDR3 totals 13 residues. This entry belongs to a study of spatial heterogeneity in lung cancer. About the study: Raw reads contained each unique TCR and UMI combination more than ten times on average.

Regarding the study as a whole: Blood showed ubiquitous tumor TCRs more often at resection than at routine follow-up.

Time point meaning: sample taken at primary tumor resection. Whole RNA, which was extracted from tumor, nontumor lung tissue or frozen PBMC, was sequenced without any cell sorting. Some 72 TRACERx patients with early, untreated non-small cell lung cancer donated samples. The chain combines TRBV7-2 with TRBJ2-2; unclear D gene. This TCR was sampled from a male donor with early-stage non-small cell lung cancer. The input for sequencing was PBMCs, taken at surgery. CDR3 amino acids: CASSPRNTGELFF. CDR3 bases: TGTGCCAGCAGCCCGAGGAACACCGGGGAGCTGTTTTTT.